The 27 T cell receptor beta chains below come from one sample, sequenced in a study of shared clonotypes between healthy human individuals. CD45RO-negative, CCR7-selected cells formed the naive CD8 fraction, which excluded terminally differentiated effector memory CD45RA+ cells. Libraries were prepared by immunoSEQ multiplex PCR; TCRdb keeps only in-frame clonotypes and omits some of them. This sample has millions of clones, with just over 90% found just once. Sequences were obtained from naive CD8+ T cells from PBMCs. The source is a man aged 18 to 29 in good health. Some clones in this sample may be carry-over from other donors' samples.

This clone was detected only once. The chain carries TRBV4-3 and TRBJ2-7; the match to TRBD2 covers 8 bases. Germline assignment: CDR1 LGHNA and CDR2 YSLEER. This CDR3 is 14 amino acids long. The J segment lost 4 bases and the V segment lost 4 bases, leaving 6 bases of the junction unmatched. Here the CDR3 DNA reads TGCGCCAGCAGCCCTATAGCGGGAAGTTACGAGCAGTACTTC. This encodes CASSPIAGSYEQYF.

The chain links TRBV6-5 to TRBJ2-7; 7 nucleotides align to TRBD2. J was trimmed by 7 bases and V by 2 bases; bases with no gene match: 8. The CDR3 runs to 14 residues. Germline CDR1 MNHEY, CDR2 SVGAGI. Written as DNA, the CDR3 is TGTGCCAGCAGTTACATGCGGGAGCAGGGTGAGCAGTACTTC. This encodes CASSYMREQGEQYF.

This chain uses TRBV19 with TRBJ1-1; 9 bases are shared with TRBD1. Germline V CDR1 and CDR2: LNHDA, SQIVND (reference sequence). With V trimmed by 10 bases and J by 9 bases, 9 bases remained unmatched. The length of the CDR3 is 12 residues. The CDR3 coding sequence is TGTGCCACCGGGGGAGGACAGGGGCAAGCTTTCTTT. Residues: CATGGGQGQAFF.

The chain links TRBV4-2 to TRBJ1-2, with a weak D call TRBD1 (6 bases). The CDR3 has 21 amino acids. V was pared by 0 bases and J by 3 bases, with 29 bases between. Germline loops: CDR1 LGHNA, CDR2 YNFKEQ. CDR3 residues: CASSQEWVGQGQTYAHYGYTF. The CDR3 DNA reads as TGTGCCAGCAGCCAAGAGTGGGTTGGGCAGGGACAAACATACGCCCACTATGGCTACACCTTC.

The rearrangement links TRBV5-1 to TRBJ2-1, with 13 nucleotides matching TRBD2. This CDR3 region has 15 residues. J gave up 5 bases and V 4 bases, and 3 bases lay outside the gene matches. Germline V gene sequence: CDR1 SGHRS, CDR2 YFSETQ. The DNA of the CDR3 is TGCGCCAGCAGCCCGACTAGCGGGAGGCACAATGAGCAGTTCTTC. Its translation is CASSPTSGRHNEQFF.

The rearrangement links TRBV11-1 to TRBJ2-2, with D perhaps TRBD1 (5 bases). Germline CDR1 and CDR2: SGHAT and FQDESV (reference sequence). Trimming removed 5 bases at V and 1 base at J, with 23 bases between. The CDR3 has 19 amino acids. In nucleotides, the CDR3 is TGTGCCAGCAGCCCCGGTCAGGCAGGGCCAAGTTTGAACACCGGGGAGCTGTTTTTT. Its protein product is CASSPGQAGPSLNTGELFF. Together with reference TRBV11-1 and TRBJ2-2, the CDR3 gives the full variable domain: EAEVAQSPRYKITEKSQAVAFWCDPISGHATLYWYRQILGQGPELLVQFQDESVVDDSQLPKDRFSAERLKGVDSTLKIQPAELGDSAMYLCASSPGQAGPSLNTGELFFGEGSRLTVL.

The gene calls are TRBV4-2 and TRBJ2-3, with D possibly matching TRBD2 (6 bases). The CDR3 runs to 17 residues. Germline CDR1 LGHNA, CDR2 YNFKEQ. With 4 bases removed from V and 2 bases from J, the gap between germline ends came to 19 bases. CDR3 residues: CASSLTGRDRFTDTQYF. The CDR3 DNA follows: TGTGCCAGCAGCCTAACCGGGCGGGACCGATTCACAGATACGCAGTATTTT.

The V gene is TRBV6-1, the J gene TRBJ1-1; 11 positions match TRBD1. Germline assignment: CDR1 MNHNS and CDR2 SASEGT. V was clipped by 2 bases and J by 10 bases; unmatched bases: 12. The CDR3 is 16 residues long. The DNA of the CDR3 is TGTGCCAGCAGTGAACGGGACAGGGGGTTCAAATTGGTAGCTTTCTTT. It yields the protein CASSERDRGFKLVAFF.

The chain is built from TRBV11-3 and TRBJ2-5, with no clear D. Looked up from germline, CDR1 is SGHNT and CDR2 is YENEEA. V was trimmed by 0 bases and J by 4 bases, leaving 15 bases between them. The CDR3 runs to 16 residues. CDR3 bases: TGTGCCAGCAGCTTAGACTCGGGCTCAAGTCCAGAGACCCAGTACTTC. Its protein product is CASSLDSGSSPETQYF.

This clone was detected only once. Other DNA sequences in the sample encode the same CDR3. The rearrangement links TRBV27 to TRBJ2-7; 7 positions agree with TRBD2. The CDR3 is 16 amino acids. In germline, CDR1 is MNHEY, CDR2 SMNVEV (reference sequence). With V trimmed by 0 bases and J by 3 bases, 8 bases remained unmatched. This chain's CDR3 is CASSLSAGASSYEQYF. The DNA of the CDR3 is TGTGCCAGCAGTTTATCGGCGGGAGCGAGTAGCTACGAGCAGTACTTC.

The rearrangement joins TRBV5-4 to TRBJ1-1; tentative D call: TRBD1 (5 bases). In germline, CDR1 is SGHNT, CDR2 YYREEE (reference sequence). This CDR3 spans 13 amino acids. The germline V and J ends were trimmed by 8 bases and 5 bases, with 16 bases remaining between them. The CDR3 spells CASFIGADTEAFF. The DNA of the CDR3 is TGTGCCAGTTTCATCGGGGCAGATACTGAAGCTTTCTTT.

CDR3 DNA: TGTGCCATCAGTGCCGGACAAGGAGGAGGGCCCGAGCAGTACTTC. Its translation: CAISAGQGGGPEQYF. V usage is TRBV10-3 and J usage is TRBJ2-7, with a weak D call TRBD2 (6 bases). The germline V gene has CDR1 ENHRY and CDR2 SYGVKD. CDR3 length: 15 amino acids. Between the trimmed V and J ends, which lost 4 bases and 6 bases, there was a span of 19 bases.

The rearrangement uses TRBV5-8 and TRBJ1-5; D possibly corresponds to TRBD1 (5 bases). In germline, CDR1 is SGHTS, CDR2 YDEGEE. The ends were cut back, 4 bases at V and 1 base at J, with 15 bases in the middle. This CDR3 is built from 16 residues. The CDR3 coding sequence is TGTGCCAGCAGCCCCTTTCGGGGACCCAGCAATCAGCCCCAGCATTTT. Translation: CASSPFRGPSNQPQHF.

The CDR3 loop is CASSTGPGHEQFF. CDR3 bases: TGTGCCAGCAGCACCGGCCCGGGCCATGAGCAGTTCTTC. The chain combines TRBV11-2 with TRBJ2-1; D is ambiguous. This CDR3 spans 13 amino acids. V was clipped by 5 bases and J by 8 bases, with 13 bases between them. The V gene's germline CDR1 is SGHAT and CDR2 FQNNGV.

This clone was seen only a few times. Other DNA variants within this sample encode the same CDR3. The chain recombines TRBV28 with TRBJ1-5; the match to TRBD1 covers 8 bases. Germline CDR1 and CDR2: MDHEN and SYDVKM. Trimming cost V 6 bases and J 4 bases; bases outside gene matches: 2. The CDR3 extends over 13 amino acids. The CDR3 DNA follows: TGTGCCAGCAGCTGGACAGGGAATCAGCCCCAGCATTTT. This translates into CASSWTGNQPQHF. The complete variable domain, with remaining parts taken from reference TRBV28 and TRBJ1-5, reads DVKVTQSSRYLVKRTGEKVFLECVQDMDHENMFWYRQDPGLGLRLIYFSYDVKMKEKGDIPEGYSVSREKKERFSLILESASTNQTSMYLCASSWTGNQPQHFGDGTRLSIL.

This chain links TRBV5-5 with TRBJ2-1; 9 positions agree with TRBD2. Per the germline V gene, CDR1 is SGHKS and CDR2 is YYEKEE (reference sequence). This CDR3 region has 15 residues. V shed 4 bases and J 9 bases; nucleotides not matched to a gene: 11. CDR3 protein: CASSPTAGGFSEQFF. The CDR3 DNA reads TGTGCCAGCAGCCCGACAGCGGGAGGTTTCAGTGAGCAGTTCTTC.

The V gene is TRBV5-6, the J gene TRBJ2-3, with 7 bases that match TRBD1. The CDR3 runs 16 residues. Germline CDR1 reads SGHDT; CDR2 reads YYEEEE. Losses at the gene ends were 3 bases for V and 0 bases for J; bases not matched to a gene: 7. The CDR3 here is CASSSRDRPSTDTQYF. The CDR3 DNA follows: TGTGCCAGCAGCTCCCGGGACAGACCTAGCACAGATACGCAGTATTTT.

This rearrangement joins TRBV7-6 to TRBJ1-1; 7 bases are shared with TRBD1. Germline CDR1 reads SGHVS; CDR2 reads FNYEAQ. CDR3 length: 13 residues. V lost 7 bases, J lost 4 bases, and 6 bases stayed unmatched. CDR3 nucleotide sequence: TGTGCCAGCACCGACAGGGTGGCCACTGAAGCTTTCTTT. Its protein is CASTDRVATEAFF.

The chain uses TRBV7-2 and TRBJ1-4, with 9 bases aligning to TRBD1. Per the germline V gene, CDR1 is SGHTA and CDR2 is FQGNSA. CDR3 length: 16 amino acids. The trim removed 6 bases at V and 2 bases at J, leaving 7 bases unmatched. CDR3 in DNA: TGTGCCAGCAGTCCTGGACAGGGGAAGACTAATGAAAAACTGTTTTTT. Translated, it gives CASSPGQGKTNEKLFF.

Remarks on this clone: Distinct nucleotide sequences in the sample also encode this CDR3. This rearrangement joins TRBV6-5 to TRBJ2-7; TRBD1 aligns across 8 bases. CDR3 length: 16 residues. In germline, CDR1 is MNHEY, CDR2 SVGAGI. Trimming took 0 bases from V and 2 from J; bases not matched to a gene: 6. The CDR3 coding sequence is TGTGCCAGCAGTTACTCTTCGGGACAGGAGACCTACGAGCAGTACTTC. Its translation: CASSYSSGQETYEQYF.

This clone was recorded only once. The CDR3 loop reads CASSTGAGLGTEAFF. The CDR3 coding sequence is TGCGCCAGCAGCACCGGGGCAGGGCTGGGCACTGAAGCTTTCTTT. The rearrangement joins TRBV4-1 to TRBJ1-1; D is possibly TRBD1 (5 bases). Trimming pared 5 bases from V and 4 bases from J, leaving 17 bases between. Germline lookup yields CDR1 MGHRA and CDR2 YSYEKL. CDR3 length equals 15 residues.

The chain couples TRBV28 to TRBJ1-2; D is uncertain. Per the germline V gene, CDR1 is MDHEN and CDR2 is SYDVKM. Trimming pared 2 bases from V and 2 bases from J, leaving 12 bases between. The length of the CDR3 is 15 residues. CDR3 region: CASSLHWRSNYGYTF. The CDR3 DNA is TGTGCCAGCAGTTTACATTGGCGGTCGAACTATGGCTACACCTTC.

The rearrangement links TRBV10-3 to TRBJ2-1; TRBD2 agrees at 11 bases. With V trimmed by 2 bases and J by 5 bases, 8 bases remained unmatched. The germline V gene encodes CDR1 ENHRY and CDR2 SYGVKD. The length of the CDR3 is 17 residues. CDR3 in DNA: TGTGCCATCAGTGAGCTTACTAGCGGGGGAATAAACAATGAGCAGTTCTTC. Protein sequence: CAISELTSGGINNEQFF.

V usage is TRBV11-2 and J usage is TRBJ1-4; D gene ambiguous. Germline V gene lookup returns CDR1 SGHAT and CDR2 FQNNGV. Trimming took off 3 bases at V and 8 bases at J, with 13 bases between the two ends. This CDR3 contains 14 residues. The CDR3 sequence is CASSFAAVREKLFF. CDR3 DNA sequence: TGTGCCAGCAGCTTTGCGGCAGTGCGCGAAAAACTGTTTTTT.

The chain couples TRBV6-1 to TRBJ2-1; D might be TRBD1 or TRBD2, each matching 6 bases. The CDR3 has 15 amino acids. The V gene's germline CDR1 is MNHNS and CDR2 SASEGT. With 8 bases removed from V and 0 bases from J, the gap between germline ends came to 14 bases. In DNA form, the CDR3 reads TGTGCCAGCTGGGGGGCCAGGTTCTCCTACAATGAGCAGTTCTTC. Translated, it gives CASWGARFSYNEQFF.

In this sample, this clone turned up once. The chain recombines TRBV7-9 with TRBJ2-1; the match to TRBD2 covers 10 bases. V dropped 5 bases and J dropped 10; count of bases not matched to a gene: 11. Per germline, CDR1 SEHNR and CDR2 FQNEAQ (reference sequence). The CDR3 spans 15 residues. The CDR3 DNA reads TGTGCCAGCAGCCACCCTAGCGGGAGCTACTGGGAGCAGTTCTTC. This encodes CASSHPSGSYWEQFF.

V gene TRBV12-5 combines with J gene TRBJ2-1, with D possibly matching TRBD2 (5 bases). From germline, CDR1 is LGHNT and CDR2 FRNRAP. Trimming removed 5 bases from V and 1 base from J, with 15 bases in between. CDR3 length: 16 residues. CDR3 residues: CASGPSGSPSYNEQFF. DNA of the CDR3: TGTGCTAGTGGTCCCTCGGGATCTCCGTCCTACAATGAGCAGTTCTTC.